The rows below give T cell receptor beta chains drawn from one sample of a study of T cell responses to AZD1222 COVID-19 vaccine. Method: immunoSEQ multiplex PCR; TCRdb's copy keeps in-frame clones and lacks some. The data show about 140,000 clones, approximately 89% seen once. The starting material was peripheral blood, obtained on day 0 of AZD1222 vaccination. These receptor sequences come from an adult in good health. CDR3s include the opening cysteine and the closing phenylalanine or tryptophan. Each record gives: J gene, clone size, D gene, V gene, CDR3 length, CDR3 protein, CDR3 DNA. A D gene is named only where the DNA matches it firmly. Clone size is stated in some rows and not others, as once, few, many or a class when expanded.

j_gene: TRBJ1-1; abundance: NA; d_gene: NA; v_gene: TRBV6-5; len: 12; CDR3aa: CASSYSRQEAFF; CDR3nt: TGTGCCAGCAGTTACTCGAGACAGGAAGCTTTCTTT
j_gene: TRBJ1-2; abundance: NA; d_gene: TRBD1; v_gene: TRBV7-9; len: 13; CDR3aa: CASSDDRGLGYTF; CDR3nt: TGTGCCAGCAGCGACGACAGGGGGTTGGGCTACACCTTC
j_gene: TRBJ2-1; abundance: NA; d_gene: NA; v_gene: TRBV19; len: 14; CDR3aa: CATGRGDSYNEQFF; CDR3nt: TGTGCCACCGGAAGGGGGGATTCCTACAATGAGCAGTTCTTC
j_gene: TRBJ2-7; abundance: NA; d_gene: TRBD1; v_gene: TRBV11-2; len: 13; CDR3aa: CASSFGQGYEQYF; CDR3nt: TGTGCCAGCAGCTTTGGACAGGGCTACGAGCAGTACTTC
j_gene: TRBJ1-6; abundance: NA; d_gene: TRBD1; v_gene: TRBV6-5; len: 15; CDR3aa: CASSPDRGRGSPLHF; CDR3nt: TGTGCCAGCAGTCCTGACAGGGGGCGCGGGTCACCCCTCCACTTT
j_gene: TRBJ2-7; abundance: NA; d_gene: TRBD2; v_gene: TRBV6-5; len: 13; CDR3aa: CASSYGTTYEQYF; CDR3nt: TGTGCCAGCAGTTACGGGACTACCTACGAGCAGTACTTC
j_gene: TRBJ2-6; abundance: NA; d_gene: TRBD2; v_gene: TRBV6-5; len: 15; CDR3aa: CASNREGSGANVLTF; CDR3nt: TGTGCCAGCAACCGGGAGGGCTCTGGGGCCAACGTCCTGACTTTC
j_gene: TRBJ2-5; abundance: NA; d_gene: NA; v_gene: TRBV7-9; len: 16; CDR3aa: CASSYGTRSYQETQYF; CDR3nt: TGTGCCAGCAGCTACGGGACTCGATCTTATCAAGAGACCCAGTACTTC
j_gene: TRBJ2-7; abundance: NA; d_gene: TRBD2; v_gene: TRBV7-6; len: 15; CDR3aa: CASSLAVAGTYEQYF; CDR3nt: TGTGCCAGCAGCTTAGCGGTAGCGGGAACCTACGAGCAGTACTTC
j_gene: TRBJ2-7; abundance: NA; d_gene: NA; v_gene: TRBV6-5; len: 14; CDR3aa: CASSYGGGGNEQYF; CDR3nt: TGTGCCAGCAGTTACGGGGGCGGCGGGAACGAGCAGTACTTC
j_gene: TRBJ1-4; abundance: NA; d_gene: TRBD1; v_gene: TRBV11-2; len: 17; CDR3aa: CASKYSRGLDRAEKLFF; CDR3nt: TGTGCCAGCAAGTACTCGAGGGGCCTGGACAGGGCGGAAAAACTGTTTTTT
j_gene: TRBJ1-1; abundance: NA; d_gene: TRBD1; v_gene: TRBV5-1; len: 16; CDR3aa: CASSSGQGPMNTEAFF; CDR3nt: TGCGCCAGCAGCTCCGGACAGGGGCCCATGAACACTGAAGCTTTCTTT
j_gene: TRBJ1-1; abundance: NA; d_gene: NA; v_gene: TRBV29-1; len: 12; CDR3aa: CSVGPGWTEAFF; CDR3nt: TGCAGCGTTGGCCCTGGTTGGACTGAAGCTTTCTTT
j_gene: TRBJ1-1; abundance: once; d_gene: NA; v_gene: TRBV4-1; len: 14; CDR3aa: CASSQDGGGSEAFF; CDR3nt: TGCGCCAGCAGCCAAGATGGTGGGGGATCTGAAGCTTTCTTT
j_gene: TRBJ1-2; abundance: NA; d_gene: TRBD1; v_gene: TRBV7-2; len: 15; CDR3aa: CASSPRTGFDYGYTF; CDR3nt: TGTGCCAGCAGCCCTCGGACAGGGTTCGACTATGGCTACACCTTC
j_gene: TRBJ1-5; abundance: NA; d_gene: NA; v_gene: TRBV29-1; len: 12; CDR3aa: CSVQGQGQPQHF; CDR3nt: TGCAGCGTCCAGGGGCAGGGTCAGCCCCAGCATTTT
j_gene: TRBJ2-2; abundance: once; d_gene: TRBD2; v_gene: TRBV7-3; len: 17; CDR3aa: CASSLWALAGGTGELFF; CDR3nt: TGTGCCAGCAGCTTATGGGCCCTAGCGGGCGGCACCGGGGAGCTGTTTTTT
j_gene: TRBJ2-3; abundance: NA; d_gene: NA; v_gene: TRBV9; len: 12; CDR3aa: CASSVYTDTQYF; CDR3nt: TGTGCCAGCAGCGTTTACACAGATACGCAGTATTTT
j_gene: TRBJ1-1; abundance: NA; d_gene: NA; v_gene: TRBV5-1; len: 15; CDR3aa: CASRHRTAPNGEAFF; CDR3nt: TGCGCCAGCAGACACCGGACAGCCCCGAACGGTGAAGCTTTCTTT
j_gene: TRBJ1-5; abundance: NA; d_gene: NA; v_gene: TRBV5-1; len: 13; CDR3aa: CASSVGGNQPQHF; CDR3nt: TGCGCCAGCAGCGTCGGGGGTAATCAGCCCCAGCATTTT
j_gene: TRBJ1-1; abundance: NA; d_gene: TRBD1; v_gene: TRBV20-1; len: 15; CDR3aa: CSASEHRDRATEAFF; CDR3nt: TGCAGTGCTAGTGAACACCGGGACAGGGCTACTGAAGCTTTCTTT
j_gene: TRBJ1-5; abundance: NA; d_gene: TRBD1; v_gene: TRBV6-5; len: 15; CDR3aa: CASSPDRGSNQPQHF; CDR3nt: TGTGCCAGCAGTCCCGACAGGGGAAGCAATCAGCCCCAGCATTTT
j_gene: TRBJ2-3; abundance: few; d_gene: TRBD1; v_gene: TRBV29-1; len: 16; CDR3aa: CSVAWLGQGASDTQYF; CDR3nt: TGCAGCGTTGCTTGGTTGGGCCAGGGGGCATCCGATACGCAGTATTTT
j_gene: TRBJ1-6; abundance: NA; d_gene: NA; v_gene: TRBV6-4; len: 15; CDR3aa: CASSDSTLIILVLHF; CDR3nt: TGTGCCAGCAGTGACTCGACACTAATAATTCTGGTCCTCCACTTT
j_gene: TRBJ1-4; abundance: NA; d_gene: NA; v_gene: TRBV7-9; len: 15; CDR3aa: CASSFGSQDTGPKIF; CDR3nt: TGTGCCAGCAGCTTCGGATCCCAAGATACAGGGCCGAAAATATTT
j_gene: TRBJ2-3; abundance: few; d_gene: TRBD2; v_gene: TRBV28; len: 16; CDR3aa: CASSLGSGISTDTQYF; CDR3nt: TGTGCCAGCAGTCTTGGTAGCGGGATAAGTACAGATACGCAGTATTTT
j_gene: TRBJ1-6; abundance: NA; d_gene: TRBD1; v_gene: TRBV5-6; len: 15; CDR3aa: CASRRTGSYNSPLHF; CDR3nt: TGTGCCAGCAGAAGGACAGGTTCCTATAATTCACCCCTCCACTTT
j_gene: TRBJ2-3; abundance: NA; d_gene: NA; v_gene: TRBV5-4; len: 12; CDR3aa: CASSLTGDTQYF; CDR3nt: TGTGCCAGCAGCCTTACTGGGGATACGCAGTATTTT
j_gene: TRBJ1-5; abundance: NA; d_gene: NA; v_gene: TRBV19; len: 13; CDR3aa: CASSMMGDQPQHF; CDR3nt: TGTGCCAGTAGTATGATGGGGGATCAGCCCCAGCATTTT
j_gene: TRBJ1-1; abundance: NA; d_gene: NA; v_gene: TRBV27; len: 14; CDR3aa: CASSLRWPNTEAFF; CDR3nt: TGTGCCAGCAGCCTCAGGTGGCCGAACACTGAAGCTTTCTTT
j_gene: TRBJ1-2; abundance: NA; d_gene: NA; v_gene: TRBV7-8; len: 12; CDR3aa: CASSPGPKAVAF; CDR3nt: TGTGCCAGCAGCCCTGGACCGAAAGCCGTAGCCTTC